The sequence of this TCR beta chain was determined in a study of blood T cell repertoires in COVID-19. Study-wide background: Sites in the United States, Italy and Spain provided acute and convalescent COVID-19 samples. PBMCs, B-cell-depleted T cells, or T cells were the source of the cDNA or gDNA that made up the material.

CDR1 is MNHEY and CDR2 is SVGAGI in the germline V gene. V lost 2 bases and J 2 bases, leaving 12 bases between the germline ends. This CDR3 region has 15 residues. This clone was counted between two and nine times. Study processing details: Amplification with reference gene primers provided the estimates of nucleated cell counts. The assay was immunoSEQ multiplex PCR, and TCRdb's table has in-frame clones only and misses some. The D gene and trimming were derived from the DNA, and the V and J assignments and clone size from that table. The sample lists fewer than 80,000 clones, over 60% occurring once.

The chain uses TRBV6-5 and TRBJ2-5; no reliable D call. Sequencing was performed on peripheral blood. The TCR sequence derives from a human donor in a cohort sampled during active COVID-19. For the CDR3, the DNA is TGTGCCAGCAGTTACGAAGAGAACCGGCAAGAGACCCAGTACTTC. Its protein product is CASSYEENRQETQYF.